The T cell receptor (beta chain) under discussion was sequenced for a study of blood T cell repertoires in COVID-19 (dated by TCRdb to between 2020 and 2021). The study in broad terms: Samples from collaborators originated in the United States, Italy and Spain and spanned both the acute and convalescent phases of COVID-19. The prospective study material was composed of cDNA or gDNA derived from T cells, B-cell-depleted T cells, or PBMCs. Subjects who had been exposed to COVID-19, were actively infected with it, or had recovered from it provided the deeply sampled blood TCRbeta repertoires that made up the dataset. A freely available public database, intended as a resource for researchers studying the immune response to SARS-CoV-2, is where the repertoires were released. The samples were drawn from the first 160 participants of the ongoing ImmuneRACE study and from 1,200 or so subjects provided by 6 global collaborators. Nearly every sample came with metadata listing a de-identified subject ID, COVID-19 status, age in years and sex. HLA class I and class II types, where available, came from metadata supplied by the sample provider rather than from assay-based typing. The full study reports these points: How much clinical and demographic metadata was included differed by source and by participant, and the metadata was provided uncurated.

TCRbeta CDR3 regions were amplified from genomic DNA by means of the immunoSEQ Assay, a bias-controlled multiplex PCR. On the study's bioinformatics: The number of nucleated cells in each sample was estimated from the amplification of reference gene primers within the assay. To quantify the absolute abundance of each unique TCRbeta CDR3 rearrangement, sequence reads were collapsed and filtered. Productive Simpson clonality was computed per sample as the square root of Simpson's diversity index over productive rearrangements. Not all clones reach the TCRdb copy of this immuneACCESS table, which keeps in-frame sequences only. Checked studies attribute under half of the gap to unresolved V genes and leave the rest unexplained. The V and J calls and clone size are taken from that table; D and trimming were inferred from the DNA. A total of approximately 240,000 clones appear in this sample, roughly 87% of them only once. The ten most abundant clones make up about 12% of the sample.

Notes on this clone: The specificity of this receptor is unknown. No quality values exist for individual bases; no much larger clone is one base distant.

A second Seattle source provided samples from volunteer blood donors who had recovered from COVID-19. Each collaborating institution followed its own protocols to collect whole blood in K2EDTA tubes. Collaborator samples were shipped for TCRbeta analysis as frozen whole blood, isolated PBMCs, or DNA extracted from either sample type. CDR1 and CDR2 are read off the germline V gene as SGHRS and YFSETQ. Germline trimming: 3 bases from V, 7 bases from J; junction bases outside gene matches: 6. From its cysteine to its phenylalanine, the CDR3 spans 16 amino acids. Just CDR3 DNA is preserved here, 48 bases in frame from base 1.

The chain links TRBV5-1 with TRBJ2-2; 13 bases in between match TRBD2. Material: peripheral blood. The TCR sequence derives from a woman aged 18-35 years who had recovered from COVID-19. The CDR3 corresponds to CASSYGLAGVGGELFF. In nucleotides, the sequence is TGCGCCAGCAGCTATGGACTAGCGGGAGTTGGCGGGGAGCTGTTTTTT.